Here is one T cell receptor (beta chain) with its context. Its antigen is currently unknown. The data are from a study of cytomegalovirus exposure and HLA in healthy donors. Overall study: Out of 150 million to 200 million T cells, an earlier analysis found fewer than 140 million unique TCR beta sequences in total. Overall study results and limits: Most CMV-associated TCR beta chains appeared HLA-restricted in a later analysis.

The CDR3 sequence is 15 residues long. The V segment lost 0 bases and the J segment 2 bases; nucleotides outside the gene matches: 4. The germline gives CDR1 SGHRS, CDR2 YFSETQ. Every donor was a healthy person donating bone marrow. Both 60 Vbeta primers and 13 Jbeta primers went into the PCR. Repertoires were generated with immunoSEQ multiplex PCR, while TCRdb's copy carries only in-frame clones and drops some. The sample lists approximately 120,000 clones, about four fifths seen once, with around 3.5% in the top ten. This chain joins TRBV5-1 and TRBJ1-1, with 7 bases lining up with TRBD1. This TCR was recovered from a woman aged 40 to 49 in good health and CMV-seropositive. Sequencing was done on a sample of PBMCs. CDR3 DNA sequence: TGCGCCAGCAGCTTGGATCCAGGGGGTAACACTGAAGCTTTCTTT. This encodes CASSLDPGGNTEAFF.